This T cell receptor beta chain was identified during a study of identical twins. This CDR3 is 18 amino acids long. Germline V gives CDR1 KGHSH, CDR2 LQKENI. V gave up 6 bases and J gave up 1 base; unmatched junction bases: 9. TCRdb recomputed calls from the 5' RACE reads with MiXCR, one row per CDR3 protein. The sample has 1.5 million to 2 million distinct CDR3 sequences, about 30% seen once. Sequenced input: cord blood. The sequence was collected from a newborn girl in good health. The V and J genes are TRBV18 and TRBJ2-3; 14 bases are a match to TRBD2. The CDR3 here is CASSPGLAGAWGTDTQYF. The CDR3 DNA reads TGTGCCAGCTCGCCGGGACTAGCGGGAGCGTGGGGCACAGATACGCAGTATTTT.